Presented here are 13 T cell receptor beta chains from one specimen sequenced in a study of cytomegalovirus exposure and HLA in healthy donors. Measured with immunoSEQ multiplex PCR; TCRdb has only the in-frame clones, and not every one. This sample carries around 150,000 clones, 95% to 97% of them seen once, and the ten largest clones take 0.89%. Sequencing was performed on PBMCs. These TCRs come from a young woman in good health and CMV-seronegative.

The chain combines TRBV19 with TRBJ2-2; TRBD2 aligns across 13 bases. CDR3 length: 18 residues. After removal of 8 bases from V and 1 base from J, the junction contained 10 bases not matched to a gene. Germline CDR1 is LNHDA and CDR2 is SQIVND (reference sequence). The CDR3 loop is CASGGLAGRWGNTGELFF. In DNA form, the CDR3 reads TGTGCCAGTGGGGGACTAGCGGGGAGATGGGGGAACACCGGGGAGCTGTTTTTT.

A few counts support this clone. The chain couples TRBV5-1 to TRBJ1-2; 7 bases align to TRBD1. V gave up 4 bases and J gave up 8 bases; unmatched junction bases: 11. This CDR3 spans 14 amino acids. Germline V gives CDR1 SGHRS, CDR2 YFSETQ. DNA of the CDR3: TGCGCCAGCAGCCCCGGGACAGATCCGAGGGGCTACACCTTC. Protein product: CASSPGTDPRGYTF.

The chain couples TRBV7-8 to TRBJ2-5, with 8 nucleotides matching TRBD2. Trimming removed 8 bases from V and 3 bases from J; junction bases left unmatched: 5. This CDR3 contains 13 residues. Germline CDR1 reads SGHVS; CDR2 reads FQNEAQ. CDR3 DNA sequence: TGTGCCAGCGGACCGGGACTAGAAGAGACCCAGTACTTC. Translation gives CASGPGLEETQYF.

This clone was detected once. This sequence joins TRBV7-8 and TRBJ1-2, with 7 positions matching TRBD1. The CDR3 runs to 16 residues. The ends lost 2 bases at V and 3 bases at J; junction bases unmatched: 9. CDR1 and CDR2 from the germline V gene are SGHVS and FQNEAQ. CDR3 residues: CASSLLSGGIDYGYTF. Written as DNA, the CDR3 is TGTGCCAGCAGCTTACTTTCAGGGGGTATTGACTATGGCTACACCTTC.

This clone was seen a single time. The chain joins TRBV5-5 to TRBJ1-1; the D gene is possibly TRBD1 (6 bases). Trimming took 0 bases from V and 1 from J, leaving 16 bases between them. CDR3 length: 17 residues. CDR1 SGHKS and CDR2 YYEKEE come from the germline V gene (reference sequence). CDR3 bases: TGTGCCAGCAGCTTGGCCCTACAGGGTCGTACGAACACTGAAGCTTTCTTT. Residues: CASSLALQGRTNTEAFF.

The chain combines TRBV9 with TRBJ2-3; D possibly corresponds to TRBD2 (6 bases). The CDR3 is made up of 13 amino acids. Germline V lookup: CDR1 SGDLS, CDR2 YYNGEE. CDR3 DNA sequence: TGTGCGTCGTCGGGGTCGAGCGGGGATACGCAGTATTTT. Protein sequence: CASSGSSGDTQYF.

The rearrangement uses TRBV5-1 and TRBJ1-1; D uncertain. Trimming cost V 1 base and J 5 bases, with 15 bases left between them. Looked up from germline, CDR1 is SGHRS and CDR2 is YFSETQ. CDR3 length: 15 amino acids. The CDR3 region is CASSLKSREMTEAFF. The CDR3 DNA reads as TGCGCCAGCAGCTTGAAGTCCCGGGAGATGACTGAAGCTTTCTTT. Based on the CDR3 plus reference TRBV5-1 and TRBJ1-1, the full variable domain is KAGVTQTPRYLIKTRGQQVTLSCSPISGHRSVSWYQQTPGQGLQFLFEYFSETQRNKGNFPGRFSGRQFSNSRSEMNVSTLELGDSALYLCASSLKSREMTEAFFGQGTRLTVV.

This clone was recorded once. Written as DNA, the CDR3 is TGCAGCGTGGAACAGGGGTCCACCTACAATGAGCAGTTCTTC. The encoded protein is CSVEQGSTYNEQFF. The chain has TRBV29-1 and TRBJ2-1, with 7 bases lining up with TRBD1. The CDR3 spans 14 residues. Germline CDR1 is SQVTM and CDR2 is ANQGSEA. V trimming: 6 bases; J trimming: 2 bases; junction bases outside the gene matches: 7.

This sequence joins TRBV27 and TRBJ1-1, with no clear D. The V gene's germline CDR1 is MNHEY and CDR2 SMNVEV (reference sequence). The CDR3 consists of 14 residues. V was cut by 5 bases and J by 6 bases, with 16 bases left in between. The chain's CDR3 is CASSPLLLGPEAFF. The CDR3 DNA reads TGTGCCAGCAGTCCACTATTACTCGGCCCTGAAGCTTTCTTT.

The V and J genes are TRBV6-5 and TRBJ1-3; D might be TRBD1 (5 bases). V dropped 2 bases and J dropped 4 bases, with 15 bases sitting between them. The length of the CDR3 is 16 residues. CDR1 is MNHEY, CDR2 SVGAGI, per germline. CDR3: CASSYRGGVSGNTIYF. CDR3 in DNA: TGTGCCAGCAGTTACCGCGGGGGAGTATCGGGAAACACCATATATTTT.

The chain is built from TRBV18 and TRBJ2-1, with TRBD1 identical over 9 bases. Germline loops: CDR1 KGHSH, CDR2 LQKENI. J was trimmed by 8 bases and V by 6 bases; bases with no gene match: 23. This CDR3 comprises 19 residues. CDR3 amino acids: CASSILATGGRGSTDEQFF. For the CDR3, the DNA is TGTGCCAGCTCTATCCTCGCGACAGGGGGTCGAGGGTCTACGGATGAGCAGTTCTTC.

This clone was seen only once. The chain links TRBV4-1 to TRBJ2-5; 14 nucleotides match TRBD2. Germline V lookup: CDR1 MGHRA, CDR2 YSYEKL. The CDR3 has 16 residues. Trimming cost V 2 bases and J 3 bases; bases outside gene matches: 2. This CDR3 reads CASSQTTSGREETQYF. The CDR3 DNA follows: TGCGCCAGCAGCCAAACGACTAGCGGGAGGGAAGAGACCCAGTACTTC.

CDR3 amino acids: CASSPTGLYGYTF. DNA of the CDR3: TGTGCCAGCAGCCCGACAGGGCTCTATGGCTACACCTTC. The V and J genes are TRBV5-4 and TRBJ1-2, with 7 positions matching TRBD1. The V segment lost 4 bases and the J segment 4 bases; nucleotides outside the gene matches: 4. This CDR3 has 13 amino acids. Germline V lookup: CDR1 SGHNT, CDR2 YYREEE (reference sequence). Filled out from reference TRBV5-4 and TRBJ1-2, the complete variable domain reads ETGVTQSPTHLIKTRGQQVTLRCSSQSGHNTVSWYQQALGQGPQFIFQYYREEENGRGNFPPRFSGLQFPNYSSELNVNALELDDSALYLCASSPTGLYGYTFGSGTRLTVV.